The table lists the clone carrying this TCR beta chain with a few counts. Authors' processing steps: Cell counts per sample came from amplifying reference gene primers. The protocol was immunoSEQ multiplex PCR, while the TCRdb copy is restricted to in-frame clones and leaves out a portion. V and J calls plus clone size are reproduced from that table; the DNA served to infer D and trimming. The data show roughly 80,000 clones, roughly 80% seen once. Germline CDR1 is MNHEY and CDR2 is SVGAGI. The V end was cut by 2 bases, the J end by 5 bases, with 12 bases between. The CDR3 is 14 amino acids. This specimen belongs to a study of blood T cell repertoires in COVID-19.

The sample taken for sequencing was peripheral blood. This chain links TRBV6-5 with TRBJ1-1; D gene unclear. This clonotype was obtained from a man older than 75 with acute or convalescent COVID-19. The CDR3 sequence: CASSYMNGVTEAFF. The CDR3 DNA reads TGTGCCAGCAGTTACATGAACGGGGTAACTGAAGCTTTCTTT.